This TCR beta chain comes out of a study of blood T cell repertoires in COVID-19. As for the study in general: The United States, Italy and Spain provided the acute and convalescent COVID-19 samples. The cDNA or gDNA used as material had been derived from T cells, B-cell-depleted T cells, or PBMCs.

With regard to this clone: The same CDR3 arises from other DNA sequences in this sample as well.

V was cut by 4 bases and J by 2 bases, with 9 bases left in between. Germline V lookup: CDR1 GTSNPN, CDR2 SVGIG (reference sequence). The CDR3 extends over 12 amino acids. Sequenced by immunoSEQ multiplex PCR; TCRdb stores in-frame clones only, minus some. The sample lists under 250,000 clones, 65% to 85% seen once, with about 9% in the top ten. This chain links TRBV30 with TRBJ2-7; a possible D gene is TRBD1 (6 bases). The sample taken for sequencing was peripheral blood. The sequence was obtained from a man aged 35 to 55 with active or convalescent COVID-19. The CDR3 spells CAWNRDTYEQYF. The CDR3 DNA follows: TGTGCCTGGAACAGGGATACCTACGAGCAGTACTTC.